This TCR beta chain stems from a study of shared clonotypes between healthy human individuals. Study details: Every donor yielded three CD4 naive, three CD4 memory, two CD8 naive and one CD8 memory plate.

Using immunoSEQ multiplex PCR, the repertoire was profiled, and TCRdb retains in-frame clones only, with some absent. The sample holds approximately 650,000 clones, roughly 96% seen once. CD45RO-negative, CCR7-selected cells formed the naive CD8 fraction, which excluded terminally differentiated effector memory CD45RA+ cells. Donors included only healthy HIV-negative adults lacking recent acute infections or vaccinations. The source of this sequence is a young woman in good health. The material sequenced was naive CD8+ T cells sorted from blood.

Here the CDR3 reads CASSLTGDRAADTQYF. For the CDR3, the DNA is TGTGCCAGCAGCTTAACTGGGGACAGGGCGGCAGATACGCAGTATTTT. The V gene is TRBV7-8, the J gene TRBJ2-3; 9 bases fit TRBD1. Germline V gene data show CDR1 as SGHVS and CDR2 as FQNEAQ. The CDR3 totals 16 residues. With V trimmed by 2 bases and J by 4 bases, 7 bases remained unmatched. The full variable domain, completed using reference TRBV7-8 and TRBJ2-3, is GAGVSQSPRYKVAKRGQDVALRCDPISGHVSLFWYQQALGQGPEFLTYFQNEAQLDKSGLPSDRFFAERPEGSVSTLKIQRTQQEDSAVYLCASSLTGDRAADTQYFGPGTRLTVL.